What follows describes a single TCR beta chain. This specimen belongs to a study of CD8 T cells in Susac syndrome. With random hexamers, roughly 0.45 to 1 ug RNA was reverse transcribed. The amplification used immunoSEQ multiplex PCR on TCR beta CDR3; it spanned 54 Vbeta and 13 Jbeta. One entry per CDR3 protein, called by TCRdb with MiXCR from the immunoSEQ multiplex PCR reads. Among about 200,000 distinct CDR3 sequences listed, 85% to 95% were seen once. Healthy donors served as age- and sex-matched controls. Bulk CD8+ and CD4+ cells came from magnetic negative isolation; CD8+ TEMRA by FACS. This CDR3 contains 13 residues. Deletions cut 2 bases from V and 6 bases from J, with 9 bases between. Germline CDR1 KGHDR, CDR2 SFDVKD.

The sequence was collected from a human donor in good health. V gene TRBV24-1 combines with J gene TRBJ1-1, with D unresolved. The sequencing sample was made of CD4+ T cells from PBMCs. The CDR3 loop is CATSDYGRPEAFF. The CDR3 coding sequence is TGTGCCACCAGTGATTACGGCAGACCTGAAGCTTTCTTT.